This TCR beta chain was recorded in a study of blood T cell repertoires in COVID-19. Measured with immunoSEQ multiplex PCR; TCRdb has only the in-frame clones, and not every one. The sample has approximately 200,000 clones, 89% seen once. CDR1 is SGHNT, CDR2 YYREEE, per germline (reference sequence). This CDR3 is built from 16 residues. The junction had 7 bases not matched to a gene; V was cut back by 5 bases and J by 7 bases. The sequence was collected from a woman between 40 and 50 years old with acute COVID-19. V is TRBV5-4 and J is TRBJ2-2; 14 positions match TRBD2. Sequenced input: PBMCs or T cells enriched from blood (not recorded which). CDR3: CASSPGLAGGGGELFF. In DNA form, the CDR3 reads TGTGCCAGCAGTCCAGGACTAGCGGGGGGTGGCGGGGAGCTGTTTTTT.